The T cell receptor (beta chain) under discussion was sequenced for a study of read filtering for tumor transcriptome and immune sequencing (dated by TCRdb to 2018 to 2021). For the study in its entirety: The cohort had around 16 male and approximately 15 female patients with a mean age of roughly 70 years, ranging from about 45 to 90. Under revised international staging, about eight patients fell into R-ISS I, 15 or so into R-ISS II and about seven into R-ISS III. After DNase treatment, whole-transcriptome libraries were prepared using the TruSeq RNA Access Library Prep Kit. TCR-region mapped reads per sample ranged from about 4.05 to 10.27 million with IR-seq versus only roughly 75 to 1273 with RNA-seq. TCR repertoires obtained by targeted immune repertoire sequencing and by bulk whole-transcriptome sequencing performed on the same bone marrow samples were compared. A main aim was a read-filtering strategy for immune repertoire data, specifically whether clonotypes supported by a single read should be removed. The investigation overall reported the following: Compared with RNA-seq, IR-seq captured clonotypes at much higher depth and more reliably, and a smaller IR-seq throughput was enough to identify most shared clonotypes. The correlation between IR-seq and RNA-seq shared clonotype proportions rose when single-read clonotypes were removed. The sorted CD138-negative fraction was composed of a mixed bone marrow immune population rather than of purified T cells. Single-read clonotypes made up about 81.9% of clonotypes but 3% to 3.5% of total reads in IR-seq, and 70% to 75% of clonotypes and 35% to 50% of reads in RNA-seq.

Starting from about 400 ng RNA, TCR libraries were constructed with the Immunoverse kit using molecular barcoded adaptors that cover the alpha/delta and beta/gamma chains. TCR library preparation used the same RNA that was used for transcriptome sequencing. An Illumina HiSeq 4000 with 2 x 150 cycles was used to sequence the TCR libraries. The study's own analysis went as follows. TCR reads were aligned to human V, D, J and C references and assembled into CDR3 clonotypes with MiXCR, including quality filtering and error correction. The tcR package in R was used to analyze clonotype counts and gene usage diversity. Raw mapping reads were checked after the RNA-seq reads had been mapped by STAR aligner version 2.5.3a onto the human GRCh37 genome. IR-seq fastq files were randomly downsampled with Seqtk 1.3 to test the effect of sequencing depth on detected clonotypes. TCRdb applied fastp at Q25 and MiXCR to the public reads, then kept only in-frame beta chains. Each entry merges the rows of one CDR3 protein and shows their most common DNA and genes. Here the V and J calls rest on TCRdb's processing, not on the authors' analysis. The sample profile shows about 10,000 distinct CDR3 sequences; roughly 15% of them were found once. The ten largest clones capture 20% to 25% of the sample.

This clonotype was counted ten times or more. Which antigen it targets is not known. Base qualities are not provided; no much larger clone lies one nucleotide away. Each patient had bone marrow sampled at the time of active disease. Ficoll-Hypaque density gradient centrifugation was used to isolate the bone marrow mononuclear cells. Myeloma plasma cells were removed and CD138-negative cells were collected by negative selection after labeling with CD138 magnetic microbeads on a MACS separator. Purity of the isolated cells was checked by flow cytometry on an Attune NxT using CD138 antibodies. Total RNA was extracted using TRIzol reagent and was quantified on a NanoDrop spectrophotometer. For each patient, paired RNA-seq and IR-seq were run on the CD138-negative bone marrow sample from that patient. CDR1 and CDR2 (SEHNR, FQNEAQ) derive from the germline V gene (reference sequence). V is trimmed back by 5 bases and J by 4 bases, and the junction contains 7 bases that no gene match accounts for. Measured from the cysteine to the phenylalanine, the CDR3 is 15 residues long. Kept here is only the CDR3 DNA, which spans 45 bases and is read in frame from base 1.

The TCR sequence derives from a donor at least 40 years old with multiple myeloma. The rearrangement combines TRBV7-9 with TRBJ2-3, and 9 junction bases match TRBD2. Sequencing input: a population of CD138-negative cells sorted from bone marrow. In the paper's terms, the cell subset or site label means: bone marrow mononuclear cells depleted of CD138+ plasma/myeloma cells by negative magnetic selection. The CDR3 region reads CASSRQGTSPDTQYF. DNA sequence: TGTGCCAGCAGCCGACAAGGGACTAGCCCAGATACGCAGTATTTT.